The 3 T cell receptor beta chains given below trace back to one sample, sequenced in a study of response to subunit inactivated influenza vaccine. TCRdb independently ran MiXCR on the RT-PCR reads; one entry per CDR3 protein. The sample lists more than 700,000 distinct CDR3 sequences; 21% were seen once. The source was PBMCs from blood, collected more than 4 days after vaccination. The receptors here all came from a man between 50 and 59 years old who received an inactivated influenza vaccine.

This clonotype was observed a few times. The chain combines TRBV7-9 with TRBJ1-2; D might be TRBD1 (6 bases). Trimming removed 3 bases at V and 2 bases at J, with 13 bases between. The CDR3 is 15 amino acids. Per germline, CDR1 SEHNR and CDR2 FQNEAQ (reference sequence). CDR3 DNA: TGTGCCAGCAGCTTCGGGTGGAGGGGGAACTATGGCTACACCTTC. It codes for CASSFGWRGNYGYTF.

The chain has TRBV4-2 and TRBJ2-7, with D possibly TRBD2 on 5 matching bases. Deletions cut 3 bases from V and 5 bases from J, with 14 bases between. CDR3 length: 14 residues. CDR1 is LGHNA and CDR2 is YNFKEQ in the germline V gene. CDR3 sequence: CASSQNPYGDEQYF. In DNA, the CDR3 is TGTGCCAGCAGCCAGAACCCCTACGGGGACGAGCAGTACTTC.

Written as DNA, the CDR3 is TGCGCCAGCAGCACGGATCAGGTCCCCAGGCAGTACTTC. Amino acid sequence: CASSTDQVPRQYF. The chain combines TRBV5-1 with TRBJ2-7, with D hard to call. This CDR3 has 13 amino acids. Germline V gene lookup returns CDR1 SGHRS and CDR2 YFSETQ. V lost 4 bases, J lost 9 bases, and 17 bases lay in between.